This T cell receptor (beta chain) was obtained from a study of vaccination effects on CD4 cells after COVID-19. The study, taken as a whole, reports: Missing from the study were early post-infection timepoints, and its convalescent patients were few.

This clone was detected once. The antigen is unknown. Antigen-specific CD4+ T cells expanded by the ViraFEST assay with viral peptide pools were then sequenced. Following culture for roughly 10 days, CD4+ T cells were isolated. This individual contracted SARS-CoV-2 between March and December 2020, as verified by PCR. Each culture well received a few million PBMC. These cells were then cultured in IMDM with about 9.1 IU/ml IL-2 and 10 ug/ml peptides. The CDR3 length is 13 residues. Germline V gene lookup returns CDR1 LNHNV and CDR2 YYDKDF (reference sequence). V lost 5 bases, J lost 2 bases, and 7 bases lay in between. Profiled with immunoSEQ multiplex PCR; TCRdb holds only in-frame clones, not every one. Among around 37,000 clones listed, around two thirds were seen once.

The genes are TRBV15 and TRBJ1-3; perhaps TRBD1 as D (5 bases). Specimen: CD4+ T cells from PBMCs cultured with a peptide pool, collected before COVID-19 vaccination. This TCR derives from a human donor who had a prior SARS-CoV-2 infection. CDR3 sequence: CATSGTTGNTIYF. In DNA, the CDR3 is TGTGCCACCAGCGGGACGACTGGAAACACCATATATTTT.